What follows is one T cell receptor beta chain and its context. The data were obtained in a study of cytomegalovirus exposure and HLA in healthy donors. The study ran its PCR with 60 Vbeta and 13 Jbeta primers. The table came from immunoSEQ multiplex PCR; TCRdb's copy has only in-frame clones and leaves some out. Of about 150,000 clones listed, around 82% were seen once; the top ten hold about 13%. This CDR3 contains 16 residues. V was pared by 3 bases and J by 2 bases, with 11 bases of the junction left unmatched. The germline V gene has CDR1 SGHNT and CDR2 YYREEE (reference sequence). The rearrangement joins TRBV5-4 to TRBJ2-7; 7 nucleotides align to TRBD2. Input material: PBMCs. The sequence derives from a woman in her forties or fifties in good health and CMV-seropositive. The CDR3 here is CASSSGPAGETYEQYF. The DNA of the CDR3 is TGTGCCAGCAGCTCGGGCCCGGCGGGGGAGACCTACGAGCAGTACTTC.